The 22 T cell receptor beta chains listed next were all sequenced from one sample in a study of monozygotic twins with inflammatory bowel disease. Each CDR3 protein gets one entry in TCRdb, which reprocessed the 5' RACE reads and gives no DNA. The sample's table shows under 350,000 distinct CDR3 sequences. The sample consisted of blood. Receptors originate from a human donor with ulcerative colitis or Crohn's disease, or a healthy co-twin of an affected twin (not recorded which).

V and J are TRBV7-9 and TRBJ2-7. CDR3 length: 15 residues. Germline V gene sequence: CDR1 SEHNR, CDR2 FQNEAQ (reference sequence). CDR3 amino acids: CASSLGGPNHYEQYF.

This CDR3 is CASSEGGGNQPQHF. The V and J genes are TRBV6-1 and TRBJ1-5; lacking DNA, the TRBD1 call made by TCRdb goes unchecked. Per the germline V gene, CDR1 is MNHNS and CDR2 is SASEGT. The CDR3 has 14 residues.

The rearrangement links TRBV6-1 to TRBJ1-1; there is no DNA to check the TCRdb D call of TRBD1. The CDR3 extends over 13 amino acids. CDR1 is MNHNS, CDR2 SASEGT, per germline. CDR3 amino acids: CASIRTGGTEAFF.

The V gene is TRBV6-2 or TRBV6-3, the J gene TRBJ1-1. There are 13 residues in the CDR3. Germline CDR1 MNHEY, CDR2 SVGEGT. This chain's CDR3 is CASTDHMNTEAFF.

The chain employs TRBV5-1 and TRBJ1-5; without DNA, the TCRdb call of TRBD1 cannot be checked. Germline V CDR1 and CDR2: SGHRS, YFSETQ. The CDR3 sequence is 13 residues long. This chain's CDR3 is CASSVDRVGPQHF.

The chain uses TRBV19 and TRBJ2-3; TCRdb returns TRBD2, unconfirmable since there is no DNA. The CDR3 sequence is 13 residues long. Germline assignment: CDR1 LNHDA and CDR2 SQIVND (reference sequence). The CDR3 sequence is CASSLGPADTQYF.

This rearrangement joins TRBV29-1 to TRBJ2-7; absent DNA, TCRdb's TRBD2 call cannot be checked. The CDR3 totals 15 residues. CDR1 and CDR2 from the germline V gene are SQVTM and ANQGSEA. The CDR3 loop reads CSVEDIKRGFYEQYF.

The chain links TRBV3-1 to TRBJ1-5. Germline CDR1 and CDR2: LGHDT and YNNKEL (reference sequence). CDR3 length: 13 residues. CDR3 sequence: CASSQVWNQPQHF.

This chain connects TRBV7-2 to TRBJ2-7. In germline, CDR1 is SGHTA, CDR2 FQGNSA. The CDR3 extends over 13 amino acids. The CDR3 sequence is CASSLPGSYEQYF.

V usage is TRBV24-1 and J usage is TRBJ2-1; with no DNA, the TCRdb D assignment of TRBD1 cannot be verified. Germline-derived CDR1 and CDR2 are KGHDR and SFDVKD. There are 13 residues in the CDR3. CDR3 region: CAARGTAEDERFF.

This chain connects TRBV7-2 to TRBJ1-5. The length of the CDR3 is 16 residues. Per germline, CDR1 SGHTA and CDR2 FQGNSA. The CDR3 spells CASSLWEGYSNQPQHF. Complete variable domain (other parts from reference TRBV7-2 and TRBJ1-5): GAGVSQSPSNKVTEKGKDVELRCDPISGHTALYWYRQSLGQGLEFLIYFQGNSAPDKSGLPSDRFSAERTGGSVSTLTIQRTQQEDSAVYLCASSLWEGYSNQPQHFGDGTRLSIL.

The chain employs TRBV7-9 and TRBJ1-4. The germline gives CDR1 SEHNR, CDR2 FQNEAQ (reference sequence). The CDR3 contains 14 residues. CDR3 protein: CASSLSTDGEKLFF.

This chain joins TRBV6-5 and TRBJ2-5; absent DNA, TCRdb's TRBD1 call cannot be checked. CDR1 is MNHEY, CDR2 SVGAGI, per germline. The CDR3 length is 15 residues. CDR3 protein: CASSYIGATQETQYF.

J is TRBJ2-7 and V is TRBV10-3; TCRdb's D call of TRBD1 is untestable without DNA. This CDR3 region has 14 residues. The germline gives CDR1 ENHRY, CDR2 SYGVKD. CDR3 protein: CAISGGQGLYEQYF.

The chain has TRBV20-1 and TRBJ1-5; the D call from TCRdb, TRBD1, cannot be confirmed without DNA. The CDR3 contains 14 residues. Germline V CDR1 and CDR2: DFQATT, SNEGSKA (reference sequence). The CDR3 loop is CSATTGGQFQPQHF.

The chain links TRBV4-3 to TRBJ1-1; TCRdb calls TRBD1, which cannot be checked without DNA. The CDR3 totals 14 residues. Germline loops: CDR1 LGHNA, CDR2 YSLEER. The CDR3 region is CASSQGWQGTEAFF.

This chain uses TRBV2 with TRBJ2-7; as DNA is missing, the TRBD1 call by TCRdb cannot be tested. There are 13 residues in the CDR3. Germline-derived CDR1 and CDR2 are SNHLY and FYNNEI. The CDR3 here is CASSVGQGDEQYF.

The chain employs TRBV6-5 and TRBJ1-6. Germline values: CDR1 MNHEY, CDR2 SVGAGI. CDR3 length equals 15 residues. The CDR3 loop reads CASSYLEEGRAPLHF.

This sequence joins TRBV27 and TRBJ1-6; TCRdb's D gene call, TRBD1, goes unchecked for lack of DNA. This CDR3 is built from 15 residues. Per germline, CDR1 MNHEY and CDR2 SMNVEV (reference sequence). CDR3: CASKDSGIVNSPLHF.

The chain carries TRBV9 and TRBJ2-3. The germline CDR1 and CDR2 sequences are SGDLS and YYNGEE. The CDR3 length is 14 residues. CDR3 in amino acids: CASSVEWGTDTQYF.

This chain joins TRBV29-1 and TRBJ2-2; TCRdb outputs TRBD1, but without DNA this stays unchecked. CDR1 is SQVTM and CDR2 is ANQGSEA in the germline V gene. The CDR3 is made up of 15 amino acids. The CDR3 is CSVEVGQGASGELFF.

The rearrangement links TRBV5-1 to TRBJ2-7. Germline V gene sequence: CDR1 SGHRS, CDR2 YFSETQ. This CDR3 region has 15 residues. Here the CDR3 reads CASSFGFGSSYEQYF.